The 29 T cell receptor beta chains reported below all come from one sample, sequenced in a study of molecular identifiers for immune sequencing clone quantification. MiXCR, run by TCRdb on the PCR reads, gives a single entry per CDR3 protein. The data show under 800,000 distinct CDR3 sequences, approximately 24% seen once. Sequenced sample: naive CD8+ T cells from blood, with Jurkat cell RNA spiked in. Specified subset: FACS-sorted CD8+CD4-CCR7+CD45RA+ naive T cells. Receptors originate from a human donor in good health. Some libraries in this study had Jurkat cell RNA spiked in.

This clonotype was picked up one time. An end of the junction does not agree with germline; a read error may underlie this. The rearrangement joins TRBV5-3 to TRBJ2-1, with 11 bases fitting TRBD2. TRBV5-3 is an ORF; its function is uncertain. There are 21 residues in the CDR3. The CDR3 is CASSLDGTSGRPQEGNNEQFF. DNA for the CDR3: TGTGCCAGCAGCTTGGATGGAACTAGCGGGAGACCTCAGGAGGGGAACAATGAGCAGTTCTTC.

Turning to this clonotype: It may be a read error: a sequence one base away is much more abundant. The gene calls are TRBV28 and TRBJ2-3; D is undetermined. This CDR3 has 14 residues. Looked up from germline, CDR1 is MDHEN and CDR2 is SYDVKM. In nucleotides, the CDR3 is TGTGCCAGCAGTTTGGGCGGAAACACAGATACGCAGTGTTTT. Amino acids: CASSLGGNTDTQCF.

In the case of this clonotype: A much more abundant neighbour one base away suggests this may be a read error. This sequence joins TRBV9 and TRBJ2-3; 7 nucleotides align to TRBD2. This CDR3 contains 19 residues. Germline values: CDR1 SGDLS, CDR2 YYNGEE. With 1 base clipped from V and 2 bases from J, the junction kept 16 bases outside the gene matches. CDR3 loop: CASSVCPQSGRDVTDTQYF. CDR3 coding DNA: TGTGCCAGCAGCGTATGCCCACAATCAGGGAGGGATGTCACAGATACGCAGTATTTT.

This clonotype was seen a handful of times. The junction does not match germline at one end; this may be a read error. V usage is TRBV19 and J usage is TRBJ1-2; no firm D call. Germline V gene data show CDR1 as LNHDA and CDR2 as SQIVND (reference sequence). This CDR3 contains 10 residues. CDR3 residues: CASSGWNAFF. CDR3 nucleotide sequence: TGTGCCAGTAGTGGATGGAACGCTTTTTTT.

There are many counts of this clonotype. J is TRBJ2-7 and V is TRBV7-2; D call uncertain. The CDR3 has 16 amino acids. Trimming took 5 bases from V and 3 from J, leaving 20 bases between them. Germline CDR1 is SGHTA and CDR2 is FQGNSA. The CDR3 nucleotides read TGTGCCAGCAGCCCTTGGGCCGAAGGCCTAGTCTACGAGCAGTACTTC. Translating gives CASSPWAEGLVYEQYF.

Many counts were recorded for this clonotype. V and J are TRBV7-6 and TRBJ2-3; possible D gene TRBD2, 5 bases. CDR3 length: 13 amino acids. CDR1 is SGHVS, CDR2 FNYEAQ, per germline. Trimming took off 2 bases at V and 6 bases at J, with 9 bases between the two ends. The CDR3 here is CASSLTGVDTQYF. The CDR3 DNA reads TGTGCCAGCAGCTTAACCGGGGTCGATACGCAGTATTTT.

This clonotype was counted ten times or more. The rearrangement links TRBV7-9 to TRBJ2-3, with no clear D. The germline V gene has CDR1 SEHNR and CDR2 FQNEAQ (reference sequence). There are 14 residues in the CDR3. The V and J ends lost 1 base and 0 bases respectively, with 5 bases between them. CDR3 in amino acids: CASSLGRSTDTQYF. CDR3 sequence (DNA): TGTGCCAGCAGCTTAGGACGGAGCACAGATACGCAGTATTTT. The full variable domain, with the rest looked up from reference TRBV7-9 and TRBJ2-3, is DTGVSQNPRHKITKRGQNVTFRCDPISEHNRLYWYRQTLGQGPEFLTYFQNEAQLEKSRLLSDRFSAERPKGSFSTLEIQRTEQGDSAMYLCASSLGRSTDTQYFGPGTRLTVL.

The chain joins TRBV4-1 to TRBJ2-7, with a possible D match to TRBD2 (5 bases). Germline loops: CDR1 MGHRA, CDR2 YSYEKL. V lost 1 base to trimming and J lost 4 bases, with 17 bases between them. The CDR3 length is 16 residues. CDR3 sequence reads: CASSQGYPGSGYEQYF. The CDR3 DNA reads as TGCGCCAGCAGCCAAGGATATCCGGGATCGGGGTACGAGCAGTACTTC.

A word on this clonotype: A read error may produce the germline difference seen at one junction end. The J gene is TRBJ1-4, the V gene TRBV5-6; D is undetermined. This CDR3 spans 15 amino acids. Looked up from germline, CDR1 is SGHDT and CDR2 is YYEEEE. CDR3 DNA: TGTGTCAGCAGTTCCCGGGCCTATATTTTTGAAAAACTGTTTTTT. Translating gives CVSSSRAYIFEKLFF.

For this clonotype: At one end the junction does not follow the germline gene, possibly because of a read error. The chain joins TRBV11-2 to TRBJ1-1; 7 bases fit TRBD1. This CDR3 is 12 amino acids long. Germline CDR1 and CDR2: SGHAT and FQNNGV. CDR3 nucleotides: TGTGCCAGCAACCCAGGGGGGACTGAAGCTCTCTTT. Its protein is CASNPGGTEALF.

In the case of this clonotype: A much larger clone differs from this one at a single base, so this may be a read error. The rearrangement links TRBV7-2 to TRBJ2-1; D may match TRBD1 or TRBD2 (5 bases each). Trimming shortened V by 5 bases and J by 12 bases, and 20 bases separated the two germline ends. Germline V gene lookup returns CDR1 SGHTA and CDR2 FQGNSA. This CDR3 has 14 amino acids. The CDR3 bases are TGTGCCAGCAGCAAAGGGACCTCATCCGATGCGCAGTTCTTC. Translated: CASSKGTSSDAQFF. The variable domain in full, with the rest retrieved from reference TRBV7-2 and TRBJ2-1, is GAGVSQSPSNKVTEKGKDVELRCDPISGHTALYWYRQSLGQGLEFLIYFQGNSAPDKSGLPSDRFSAERTGGSVSTLTIQRTQQEDSAVYLCASSKGTSSDAQFFGPGTRLTVL.

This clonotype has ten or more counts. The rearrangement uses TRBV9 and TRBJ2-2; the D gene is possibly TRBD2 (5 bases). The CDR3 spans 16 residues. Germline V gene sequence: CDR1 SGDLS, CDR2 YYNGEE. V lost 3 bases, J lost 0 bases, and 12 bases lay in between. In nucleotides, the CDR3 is TGTGCCAGCAGCGGTATAGCGATAGCGAACACCGGGGAGCTGTTTTTT. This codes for CASSGIAIANTGELFF. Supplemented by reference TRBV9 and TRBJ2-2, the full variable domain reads DSGVTQTPKHLITATGQRVTLRCSPRSGDLSVYWYQQSLDQGLQFLIQYYNGEERAKGNILERFSAQQFPDLHSELNLSSLELGDSALYFCASSGIAIANTGELFFGEGSRLTVL.

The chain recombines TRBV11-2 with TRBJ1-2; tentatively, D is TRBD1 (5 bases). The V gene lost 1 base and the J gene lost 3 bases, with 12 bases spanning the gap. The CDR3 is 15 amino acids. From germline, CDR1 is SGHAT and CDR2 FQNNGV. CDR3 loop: CASSLALAGDYGYTF. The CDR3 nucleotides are TGTGCCAGCAGCTTAGCTTTAGCGGGGGACTATGGCTACACCTTC. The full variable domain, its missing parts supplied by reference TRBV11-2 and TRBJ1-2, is EAGVAQSPRYKIIEKRQSVAFWCNPISGHATLYWYQQILGQGPKLLIQFQNNGVVDDSQLPKDRFSAERLKGVDSTLKIQPAKLEDSAVYLCASSLALAGDYGYTFGSGTRLTVV.

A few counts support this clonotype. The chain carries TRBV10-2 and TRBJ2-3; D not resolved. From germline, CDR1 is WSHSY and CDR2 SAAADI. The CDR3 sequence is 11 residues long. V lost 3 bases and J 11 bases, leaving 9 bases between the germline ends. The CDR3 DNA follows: TGCGCCAGCAGTGAAGGGTTTCAGCAGTATTTT. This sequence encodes CASSEGFQQYF.

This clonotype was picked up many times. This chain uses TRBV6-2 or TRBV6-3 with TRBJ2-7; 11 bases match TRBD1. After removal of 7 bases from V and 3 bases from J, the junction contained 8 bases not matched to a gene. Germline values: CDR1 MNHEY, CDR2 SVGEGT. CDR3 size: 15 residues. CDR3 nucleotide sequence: TGTGCCAGCAATCTCCCGGGACAGGGGGACTACGAGCAGTACTTC. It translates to CASNLPGQGDYEQYF.

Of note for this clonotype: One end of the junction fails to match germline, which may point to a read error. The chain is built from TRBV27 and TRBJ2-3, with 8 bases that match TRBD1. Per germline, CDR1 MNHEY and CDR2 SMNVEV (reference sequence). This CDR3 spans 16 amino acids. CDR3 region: CASRFNARGLTDTQYF. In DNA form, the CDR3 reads TGTGCCAGCCGTTTTAACGCCAGGGGGCTCACAGATACGCAGTATTTT.

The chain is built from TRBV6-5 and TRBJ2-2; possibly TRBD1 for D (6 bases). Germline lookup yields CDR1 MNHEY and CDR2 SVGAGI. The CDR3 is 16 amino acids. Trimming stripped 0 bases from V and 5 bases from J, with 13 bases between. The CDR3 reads CASSYSPGHGTGELFF. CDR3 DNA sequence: TGTGCCAGCAGTTACTCCCCGGGACACGGAACCGGGGAGCTGTTTTTT.

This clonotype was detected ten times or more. The CDR3 region is CASSLSPRGVGEKLFF. The CDR3 region has the DNA TGTGCCAGCAGTTTATCCCCCCGGGGGGTAGGGGAAAAACTGTTTTTT. The chain uses TRBV12-3 or TRBV12-4 and TRBJ1-4, with D tentatively TRBD1 (5 bases). Trimming removed 2 bases from V and 8 bases from J, with 18 bases in between. CDR3 length: 16 residues.

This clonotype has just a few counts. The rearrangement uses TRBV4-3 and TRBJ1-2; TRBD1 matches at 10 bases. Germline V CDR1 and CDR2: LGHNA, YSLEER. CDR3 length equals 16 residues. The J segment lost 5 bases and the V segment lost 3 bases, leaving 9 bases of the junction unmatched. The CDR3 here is CASSQAQTGGAYGYTF. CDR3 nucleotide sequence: TGCGCCAGCAGCCAGGCCCAGACAGGGGGCGCATATGGCTACACCTTC.

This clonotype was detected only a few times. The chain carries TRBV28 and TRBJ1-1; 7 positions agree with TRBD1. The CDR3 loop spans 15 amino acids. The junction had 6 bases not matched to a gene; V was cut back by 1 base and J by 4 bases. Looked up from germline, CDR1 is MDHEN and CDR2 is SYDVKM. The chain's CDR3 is CASSLSQGGGTEAFF. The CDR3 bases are TGTGCCAGCAGTTTATCCCAGGGGGGTGGCACTGAAGCTTTCTTT.

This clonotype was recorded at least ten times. The CDR3 reads CSVDWGQGTEAFF. CDR3 sequence (DNA): TGCAGCGTTGACTGGGGGCAGGGGACTGAAGCTTTCTTT. V gene TRBV29-1 combines with J gene TRBJ1-1, with D possibly TRBD1 on 6 matching bases. Germline-derived CDR1 and CDR2 are SQVTM and ANQGSEA. Trimming cost V 3 bases and J 5 bases, with 13 bases left between them. CDR3 length equals 13 residues.

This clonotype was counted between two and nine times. This CDR3 is CASSPADRNSYEQYF. The CDR3, as DNA: TGTGCCAGCTCACCGGCGGACAGGAACTCCTACGAGCAGTACTTC. The V call is TRBV18, the J call TRBJ2-7; 7 bases are a match to TRBD1. The CDR3 is 15 amino acids. CDR1 is KGHSH and CDR2 is LQKENI in the germline V gene. The junction had 5 bases not matched to a gene; V was cut back by 3 bases and J by 0 bases.

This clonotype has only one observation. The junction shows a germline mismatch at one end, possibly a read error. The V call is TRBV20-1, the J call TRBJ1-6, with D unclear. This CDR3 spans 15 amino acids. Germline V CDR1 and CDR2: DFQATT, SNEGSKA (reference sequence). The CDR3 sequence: CSARERSSYSSPLHF. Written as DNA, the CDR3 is TGCAGTGCTAGAGAGAGGAGCTCCTATAGTTCACCCCTCCACTTT.

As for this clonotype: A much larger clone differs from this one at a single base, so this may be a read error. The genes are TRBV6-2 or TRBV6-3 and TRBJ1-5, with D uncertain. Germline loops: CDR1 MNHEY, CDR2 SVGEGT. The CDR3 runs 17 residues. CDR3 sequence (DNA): TGTGCCAGCAGTTACCCAACCGCGGGAGTTAGCGATCAGCCCCAGCATTTT. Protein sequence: CASSYPTAGVSDQPQHF.

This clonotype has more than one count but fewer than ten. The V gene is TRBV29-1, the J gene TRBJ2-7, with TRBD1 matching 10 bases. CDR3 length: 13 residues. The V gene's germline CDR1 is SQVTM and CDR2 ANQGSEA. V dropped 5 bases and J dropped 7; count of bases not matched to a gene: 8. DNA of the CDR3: TGCAGCGTTAGTGGGACAGGGGCTCTAGAGCAGTACTTC. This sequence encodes CSVSGTGALEQYF.

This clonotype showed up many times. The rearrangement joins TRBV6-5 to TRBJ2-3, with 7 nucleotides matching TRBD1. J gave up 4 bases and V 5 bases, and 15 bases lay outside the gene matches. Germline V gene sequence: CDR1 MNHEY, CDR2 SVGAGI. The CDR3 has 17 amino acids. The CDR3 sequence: CASSPRPPQGWPDTQYF. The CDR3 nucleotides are TGTGCCAGCAGTCCACGGCCCCCACAGGGGTGGCCAGATACGCAGTATTTT.

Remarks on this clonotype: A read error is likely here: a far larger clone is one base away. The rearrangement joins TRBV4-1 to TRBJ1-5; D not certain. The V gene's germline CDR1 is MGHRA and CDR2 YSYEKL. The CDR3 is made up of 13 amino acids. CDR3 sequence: CACSQDKGQPQHF. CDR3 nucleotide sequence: TGCGCCTGCAGCCAAGATAAAGGACAGCCCCAGCATTTT.

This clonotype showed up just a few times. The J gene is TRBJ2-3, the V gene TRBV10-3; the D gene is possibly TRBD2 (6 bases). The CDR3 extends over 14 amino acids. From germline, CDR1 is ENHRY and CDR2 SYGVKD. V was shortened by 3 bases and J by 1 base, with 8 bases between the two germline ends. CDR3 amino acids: CAISDPGGTDTQYF. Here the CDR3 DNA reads TGTGCCATCAGTGACCCGGGGGGCACAGATACGCAGTATTTT.

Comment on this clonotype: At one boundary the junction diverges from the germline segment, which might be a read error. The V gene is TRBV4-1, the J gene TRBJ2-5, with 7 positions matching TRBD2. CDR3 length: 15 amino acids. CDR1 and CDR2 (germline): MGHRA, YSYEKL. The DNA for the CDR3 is TGCGCCAGCAGCCAAAACGCGGGAGTCGCAGAGACCCTGTACTTC. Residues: CASSQNAGVAETLYF.